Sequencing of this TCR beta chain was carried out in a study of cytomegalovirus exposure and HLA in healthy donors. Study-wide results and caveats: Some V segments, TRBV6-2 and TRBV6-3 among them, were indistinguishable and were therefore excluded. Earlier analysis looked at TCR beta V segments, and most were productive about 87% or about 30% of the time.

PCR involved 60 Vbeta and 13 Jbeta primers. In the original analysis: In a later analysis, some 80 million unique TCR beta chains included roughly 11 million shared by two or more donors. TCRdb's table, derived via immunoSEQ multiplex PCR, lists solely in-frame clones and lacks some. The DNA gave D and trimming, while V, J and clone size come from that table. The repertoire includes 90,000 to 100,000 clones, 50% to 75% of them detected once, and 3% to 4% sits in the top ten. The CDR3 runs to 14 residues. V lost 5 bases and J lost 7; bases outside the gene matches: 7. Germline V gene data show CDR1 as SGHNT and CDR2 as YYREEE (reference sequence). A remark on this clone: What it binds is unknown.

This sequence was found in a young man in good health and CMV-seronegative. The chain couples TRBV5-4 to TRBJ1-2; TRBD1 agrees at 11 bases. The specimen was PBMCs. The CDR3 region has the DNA TGTGCCAGCAGACATCGCGGGACAGGGGGTGGCTACACCTTC. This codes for CASRHRGTGGGYTF.